This T cell receptor beta chain was retrieved from a study of T cells in Graves' hyperthyroidism and ophthalmopathy. Based on clinical symptoms, serum thyroxine and TRAb, thyroid ultrasound and orbital computed tomography, diagnoses were reached. RNA transcripts were the template for amplifying TCR beta CDR3 regions. Initially, a first-round RT-PCR of the TCR CDR3 employed the HTBI primer set. TCRdb reprocessed the multiplex PCR reads via MiXCR and lists one record per CDR3 protein. The sample holds over 300,000 distinct CDR3 sequences; approximately 14% are singletons and the top ten take approximately 11%. V lost 10 bases, J lost 3 bases, and 16 bases lay in between. Looked up from germline, CDR1 is MNHNS and CDR2 is SASEGT. The CDR3 is made up of 13 amino acids. This clonotype has at least ten counts.

The chain carries TRBV6-1 and TRBJ2-7, with D uncertain. The TCR sequence derives from a woman aged 55-70 years with Graves' hyperthyroidism. The sequenced sample consisted of blood. In DNA form, the CDR3 reads TGTGCCACCTTGTTCCTACCGGGCTACGAGCAGTACTTC. Amino acid sequence: CATLFLPGYEQYF.